These T cell receptor beta chains were read from a single sample in a study of PD-1 blockade in mismatch repair-deficient tumors. TCRdb keeps only in-frame clones here, not all; method: immunoSEQ multiplex PCR. The sample contains roughly 14,000 clones, roughly 80% of which appear only once. Sample: PBMCs, taken before pembrolizumab treatment. These receptors were obtained from an adult with mismatch repair-deficient cancer. CDR3s leave out the opening cysteine and the closing phenylalanine or tryptophan. Each record gives: V gene, J gene, CDR3 protein.

v_gene: TRBV19; j_gene: TRBJ1-2; CDR3aa: ASSPQGGNYGYT
v_gene: TRBV5-1; j_gene: TRBJ2-7; CDR3aa: ASSPGPATTSYEQY
v_gene: TRBV7-8; j_gene: TRBJ2-1; CDR3aa: ASSAGTPSANEQF
v_gene: TRBV12-5; j_gene: TRBJ2-7; CDR3aa: ASGLANLEEQY
v_gene: TRBV5-5; j_gene: TRBJ1-4; CDR3aa: ASSLATGGSEKLF
v_gene: TRBV10-1; j_gene: TRBJ2-1; CDR3aa: ATYPGQVPNEQF
v_gene: TRBV2; j_gene: TRBJ2-7; CDR3aa: ASTPRGRTYEQY
v_gene: TRBV15; j_gene: TRBJ1-2; CDR3aa: ATSRERLGRPYGYT
v_gene: TRBV28; j_gene: TRBJ2-5; CDR3aa: ASSLYLGAQETQY
v_gene: TRBV27; j_gene: TRBJ2-7; CDR3aa: ASSPGQGYHEQY
v_gene: TRBV28; j_gene: TRBJ2-1; CDR3aa: ASSLFSQGLF
v_gene: TRBV2; j_gene: TRBJ2-7; CDR3aa: ASSEVPGVEQY
v_gene: TRBV19; j_gene: TRBJ1-1; CDR3aa: ASSIGVGNTEAF
v_gene: TRBV5-4; j_gene: TRBJ2-7; CDR3aa: ASSLGQGSSYEQY
v_gene: TRBV7-9; j_gene: TRBJ2-7; CDR3aa: ASSPKEGYEQY
v_gene: TRBV5-8; j_gene: TRBJ1-1; CDR3aa: ASSFRGTEAF
v_gene: TRBV6-4; j_gene: TRBJ2-1; CDR3aa: ASSDGTSGNEQF
v_gene: TRBV28; j_gene: TRBJ1-1; CDR3aa: ASSSQGANTEAF
v_gene: TRBV6-5; j_gene: TRBJ2-1; CDR3aa: ASSYGGSNHNEQF
v_gene: TRBV4-1; j_gene: TRBJ2-7; CDR3aa: ASSPSGTGVDEQY
v_gene: TRBV5-1; j_gene: TRBJ2-7; CDR3aa: ASSVGSFAYEQY
v_gene: TRBV7-2; j_gene: TRBJ2-1; CDR3aa: ASSLGAGGRNNEQF
v_gene: TRBV27; j_gene: TRBJ2-3; CDR3aa: ASSRTGPSTDTQY
v_gene: TRBV4-2; j_gene: TRBJ1-3; CDR3aa: ASSPRAQTGNTIY
v_gene: TRBV30; j_gene: TRBJ1-4; CDR3aa: AWSVKGFATNEKLF
v_gene: TRBV6-4; j_gene: TRBJ2-3; CDR3aa: ASSEAGETDTQY
v_gene: TRBV28; j_gene: TRBJ1-5; CDR3aa: ASSKQGRWNQPQH
v_gene: TRBV27; j_gene: TRBJ2-7; CDR3aa: ASSPSGIPYEQY
v_gene: TRBV29-1; j_gene: TRBJ2-6; CDR3aa: SVVPFGGSGANVLT
v_gene: TRBV7-9; j_gene: TRBJ1-4; CDR3aa: ASSFVVTLTNEKLF
v_gene: TRBV2; j_gene: TRBJ1-4; CDR3aa: ASNLGGFSEKLF
v_gene: TRBV6-1; j_gene: TRBJ2-5; CDR3aa: ASSQETQY
v_gene: TRBV29-1; j_gene: TRBJ2-2; CDR3aa: SVVIAGELF
v_gene: TRBV7-9; j_gene: TRBJ2-1; CDR3aa: ASSLEGPGYNEQF
v_gene: TRBV6-5; j_gene: TRBJ1-3; CDR3aa: ASSALAVDTIY
v_gene: TRBV6-4; j_gene: TRBJ2-3; CDR3aa: ASSDGTGDTDTQY
v_gene: TRBV25-1; j_gene: TRBJ1-4; CDR3aa: ASSEFGGQSNEKLF
v_gene: TRBV18; j_gene: TRBJ2-5; CDR3aa: ASSLDNGETQY
v_gene: TRBV30; j_gene: TRBJ1-5; CDR3aa: AWSAQQNQPQH
v_gene: TRBV9; j_gene: TRBJ1-4; CDR3aa: ASSGGTGPNEKLF